These T cell receptor beta chains were read from a single sample in a study of T cells in Graves' hyperthyroidism and ophthalmopathy. TCRdb re-called the multiplex PCR reads with MiXCR, one entry per CDR3 protein. The table records roughly 380,000 distinct CDR3 sequences, roughly an eighth of them present only once. The source material was blood. The receptors come from a woman under 30 with Graves' hyperthyroidism. Both conserved end residues are trimmed from each CDR3.

>TRBV10-3|TRBJ2-1
AISDPPEQF
>TRBV28|TRBJ2-7
ASSPTGRRHWEQY
>TRBV2|TRBJ2-2
ASSDRGTYTGELF
>TRBV6-5|TRBJ2-1
ASSYSGTRGNEQF
>TRBV9|TRBJ1-6
ASSVGGTHNSPLH
>TRBV5-6|TRBJ2-1
ASSETSVYNEQF
>TRBV7-2|TRBJ2-1
ASSLSPV
>TRBV5-4|TRBJ2-7
ASSSKKGLAGGSYYEQY
>TRBV30|TRBJ2-1
AWSAETSGSGSKQF
>TRBV7-2|TRBJ2-1
ASSARTSGSLGVDEQF
>TRBV12-3/TRBV12-4|TRBJ1-6
ASSLRGTNSPLH
>TRBV29-1|TRBJ1-2
SVNQGPYGYT
>TRBV12-5|TRBJ1-4
ASGLQGNEKLF
>TRBV13|TRBJ2-7
ASSLQTSLGGQY
>TRBV4-1|TRBJ2-7
ASSPGTSGNHEQY
>TRBV19|TRBJ1-2
ATLAGDLGTNYGYT
>TRBV11-1|TRBJ2-7
ASSPRGLPLGYEQY
>TRBV28|TRBJ2-5
ASSFTRGLGETQY
>TRBV6-1|TRBJ2-2
ASSPSDSNTGELF
>TRBV28|TRBJ1-5
ANSFGQINQPQH
>TRBV18|TRBJ1-6
ASSPWDVTVPLH
>TRBV12-3/TRBV12-4|TRBJ2-5
ASTHREAGIGETQY
>TRBV20-1|TRBJ2-7
SARDGGDSYEQY
>TRBV5-4|TRBJ1-1
ASSPPGRPNTEAF
>TRBV5-6|TRBJ2-7
ASSLGTGRPYEQY
>TRBV19|TRBJ2-5
ASSIGAWETQY
>TRBV9|TRBJ2-1
ASSAAGGAGEQF
>TRBV28|TRBJ1-1
ASSLPDILAEAF
>TRBV20-1|TRBJ2-7
SARGTGYEQY
>TRBV28|TRBJ2-4
ASSPLKNIQY
>TRBV12-3/TRBV12-4|TRBJ1-2
ASSPRSGGARYGYT
>TRBV20-1|TRBJ2-7
SAIDRGPYEQY
>TRBV20-1|TRBJ2-1
SADGYGLAGVNEQF
>TRBV5-6|TRBJ2-1
ASSLAGTSGIGEQF
>TRBV30|TRBJ1-2
AWTGTGYYGYT